This TCR beta chain was obtained from a study of T cells in Graves' hyperthyroidism and ophthalmopathy. Study outcomes and limitations: The majority of expanded thyroid clonotypes above 0.001 also appeared in blood. From stable hyperthyroidism, ophthalmopathy was set apart by a 13 V-J model.

The CDR3 regions of TCR beta were amplified from RNA transcripts. The HTBI primer set was used in a first-round RT-PCR of the TCR CDR3. MiXCR, applied by TCRdb to the multiplex PCR reads, yields one record per CDR3 protein. The sample includes approximately 210,000 distinct CDR3 sequences, approximately 17% of them seen just once. Patients between 18 and 65 years old had hyperthyroidism, newly diagnosed and lasting under 2 months. Fresh peripheral blood, approximately 9.6 ml, yielded the PBMCs. As regards this clonotype: As yet, its antigen is unknown.

The sample was blood. This clonotype was obtained from a man in his forties or fifties with Graves' hyperthyroidism.

CDR3: CAISLPGQGHEQYF. Here the CDR3 DNA reads TGTGCCATCAGTTTACCGGGACAGGGCCACGAGCAGTACTTC. V gene TRBV10-3 combines with J gene TRBJ2-7, with TRBD1 matching over 9 bases. This CDR3 contains 14 residues. Germline lookup yields CDR1 ENHRY and CDR2 SYGVKD. Unmatched junction bases numbered 7, after V lost 5 bases and J lost 5 bases.